The 11 T cell receptor beta chains listed next were all sequenced from one sample in a study of T-cell reconstitution after alpha-beta-depleted transplantation in children. A library of TCRbeta sequences, prepared with unique molecular identifiers, was generated. MiXCR, run by TCRdb on the PCR reads, gives a single entry per CDR3 protein. The repertoire holds approximately 430,000 distinct CDR3 sequences, with around 16% as singletons. Sample: PBMCs, mostly from graft donor cells, taken 360 days after TCRalphabeta/CD19-depleted stem cell transplant. The origin of the receptors is a boy younger than two who had a stem cell transplant for Wiskott-Aldrich syndrome, so the T cells may come from the graft donor.

This clonotype was counted only a few times. This chain connects TRBV11-2 to TRBJ2-7; the match to TRBD2 covers 11 bases. The V and J ends lost 3 bases and 2 bases, in that order; junction bases with no gene match: 6. This CDR3 has 16 amino acids. Germline V CDR1 and CDR2: SGHAT, FQNNGV. CDR3 DNA sequence: TGTGCCAGCAGCTTCCCTTCTAGCGGGGGGCCCTACGAGCAGTACTTC. Translating gives CASSFPSSGGPYEQYF.

The chain recombines TRBV12-3 or TRBV12-4 with TRBJ1-5, with 9 bases fitting TRBD1. With V trimmed by 4 bases and J by 5 bases, 12 bases remained unmatched. This CDR3 comprises 17 residues. The CDR3 bases are TGTGCCAGCAGTTCCCACCATTTGGGACAGGGCCATCAGCCCCAGCATTTT. This translates into CASSSHHLGQGHQPQHF.

The chain recombines TRBV9 with TRBJ2-6; D is possibly TRBD1 (7 bases). Per the germline V gene, CDR1 is SGDLS and CDR2 is YYNGEE. The CDR3 runs to 18 residues. Deletions cut 0 bases from V and 2 bases from J, with 15 bases between. The CDR3 region is CASSVAQGRGAGANVLTF. Written as DNA, the CDR3 is TGTGCCAGCAGCGTAGCTCAGGGCAGGGGGGCTGGGGCCAACGTCCTGACTTTC.

In this sample, this clonotype turned up many times. This likely comes from a read error, as the CDR3 has no conserved phenylalanine or tryptophan at its end. Because the CDR3's place on the DNA is in doubt, the DNA is left out and the CDR3 is given as listed by TCRdb. V usage is TRBV12-3 or TRBV12-4 and J usage is TRBJ2-5; the table's D call TRBD2 went unverified against the DNA. The CDR3 length equals 12 residues, ends included. The CDR3 loop reads CASSLDHGTTFL.

This clonotype has only a few counts. The chain employs TRBV27 and TRBJ2-1; D may be TRBD2 (5 bases). The CDR3 runs to 15 residues. Trimming cost V 8 bases and J 12 bases, with 26 bases left between them. Germline CDR1 MNHEY, CDR2 SMNVEV (reference sequence). The CDR3 DNA follows: TGTGCCAGCTCGTTAAGGGCCCATAGCGTCAGTGGGCAGTTCTTC. Its translation: CASSLRAHSVSGQFF.

This clonotype was seen a handful of times. This chain links TRBV6-6 with TRBJ2-7; no clear D. The CDR3 contains 13 residues. V lost 5 bases and J 3 bases, leaving 11 bases between the germline ends. From germline, CDR1 is MNHNY and CDR2 SVGAGI (reference sequence). Written as DNA, the CDR3 is TGTGCCAGCAGTGCCCTCAGCCTCTACGAGCAGTACTTC. It specifies CASSALSLYEQYF.

The rearrangement uses TRBV27 and TRBJ2-4; D unresolved. CDR3 length: 14 amino acids. Between the trimmed V and J ends, which lost 3 bases and 2 bases, there was a span of 8 bases. Germline assignment: CDR1 MNHEY and CDR2 SMNVEV (reference sequence). The chain's CDR3 is CASSLASPKNIQYF. Here the CDR3 DNA reads TGTGCCAGCAGTTTGGCATCTCCCAAAAACATTCAGTACTTC.

This clonotype was counted between two and nine times. J is TRBJ2-1 and V is TRBV24-1; TRBD2 matches at 11 bases. This CDR3 is built from 15 residues. Unmatched junction bases numbered 3, after V lost 3 bases and J lost 6 bases. Germline loops: CDR1 KGHDR, CDR2 SFDVKD. The CDR3: CATSDRTSGSNEQFF. CDR3 DNA sequence: TGTGCCACCAGTGATCGAACTAGCGGGAGCAATGAGCAGTTCTTC.

In this sample, this clonotype turned up a few times. The chain joins TRBV20-1 to TRBJ2-2, with D maybe TRBD2 (6 bases). V lost 3 bases and J 7 bases, leaving 15 bases between the germline ends. The CDR3 is 14 amino acids. Germline values: CDR1 DFQATT, CDR2 SNEGSKA (reference sequence). CDR3 region: CSARRSGVHGELFF. The CDR3 nucleotides are TGCAGTGCTAGGAGATCGGGGGTTCACGGGGAGCTGTTTTTT.

This clonotype was picked up a small number of times. The chain has TRBV7-9 and TRBJ1-6; no firm D call. The germline gives CDR1 SEHNR, CDR2 FQNEAQ (reference sequence). The CDR3 has 13 residues. V shed 2 bases and J shed 10 bases, with 9 bases lying between them. CDR3 DNA: TGTGCCAGCAGCTTAAGTCTGAGCTCACCCCTCCACTTT. Translating gives CASSLSLSSPLHF.

The gene calls are TRBV7-9 and TRBJ2-2; D unclear. CDR3 length: 14 residues. Germline loops: CDR1 SEHNR, CDR2 FQNEAQ (reference sequence). V lost 7 bases and J 5 bases, leaving 14 bases between the germline ends. The CDR3 protein is CASKELVETGELFF. CDR3 bases: TGTGCCAGCAAAGAGCTAGTCGAGACCGGGGAGCTGTTTTTT.